This is a list of T cell receptor beta chains from one sample in a study of blood T cells in healthy people across ages. Each CDR3 protein is one row after TCRdb ran MiXCR on the 5' RACE reads. The table shows some 1,800,000 distinct CDR3 sequences, with 35% to 50% occurring only once. The sequencing input was blood. The receptors were gathered from a human donor in good health. The CDR3 runs from the conserved cysteine through the conserved F or W. A D gene is named only where the DNA matches it firmly. Clone size is shown for a subset of rows, as once, few, many or a class of expanded clone.

TRBV7-9	.	TRBJ2-5	.	CASSSHVEPEGGWKQYF	TGTGCCAGCAGCTCCCACGTAGAACCCGAGGGGGGATGGAAGCAGTACTTC
TRBV7-8	.	TRBJ2-5	.	CASDAEEETQYF	TGTGCCAGCGATGCAGAAGAAGAGACCCAGTACTTC
TRBV4-3	.	TRBJ2-1	TRBD2	CASSQDPLAGYNEQFF	TGCGCCAGCAGCCAAGATCCGTTAGCGGGGTACAATGAGCAGTTCTTC
TRBV6-1	.	TRBJ2-5	.	CTSIEWGIEYQETQYF	TGTACCAGCATCGAATGGGGGATCGAGTACCAAGAGACCCAGTACTTC
TRBV20-1	.	TRBJ2-7	.	CSGLDSSFTYEQYF	TGCAGTGGACTGGACAGCTCCTTCACCTACGAGCAGTACTTC
TRBV7-6	few	TRBJ1-2	.	CASSPLGQGSYGYTF	TGTGCCAGCAGCCCATTGGGCCAGGGGTCCTATGGCTACACCTTC
TRBV4-3	few	TRBJ1-2	.	CASSQEVAGAPYYGYTF	TGCGCCAGCAGCCAAGAGGTGGCGGGTGCCCCCTACTATGGCTACACCTTC
TRBV20-1	.	TRBJ2-5	TRBD2	CSASLSGGAGETQYF	TGCAGTGCTAGTTTAAGCGGGGGGGCGGGGGAGACCCAGTACTTC
TRBV28	.	TRBJ2-5	TRBD2	CASRLGGTSSHEQYF	TGTGCCAGCAGGCTCGGCGGGACTAGTTCCCATGAGCAGTACTTC
TRBV29-1	few	TRBJ2-1	.	CSVVTPPTSYNEQFF	TGCAGCGTAGTAACCCCCCCTACGTCCTACAATGAGCAGTTCTTC
TRBV4-3	.	TRBJ1-1	.	CASSQARGIPEAFF	TGCGCCAGCAGCCAAGCCCGGGGGATCCCTGAAGCTTTCTTT
TRBV4-3	few	TRBJ2-1	.	CASSQVEGVNNEQFF	TGCGCCAGCAGCCAAGTAGAGGGAGTCAACAATGAGCAGTTCTTC
TRBV10-3	few	TRBJ2-7	.	CAISESYTNYEQYF	TGTGCCATCAGTGAGTCGTACACGAACTACGAGCAGTACTTC
TRBV7-2	.	TRBJ1-1	.	CASSFGPQVGTEAFF	TGTGCCAGCAGCTTCGGGCCTCAGGTGGGCACTGAAGCTTTCTTT
TRBV10-3	few	TRBJ1-6	.	CAISDLGHQTNSPLHF	TGTGCCATCAGTGATCTGGGACACCAAACCAATTCACCCCTCCACTTT
TRBV20-1	once	TRBJ1-5	.	CSAPPSGSRNQPQHF	TGCAGTGCCCCGCCCTCAGGGTCGAGAAATCAGCCCCAGCATTTT
TRBV24-1	few	TRBJ1-2	.	CATSDPQQGYGYTF	TGTGCCACCAGTGATCCCCAACAGGGCTATGGCTACACCTTC
TRBV7-2	.	TRBJ1-1	TRBD1	CASSSSGQGGMAFF	TGTGCCAGCAGCTCATCCGGACAGGGCGGTATGGCTTTCTTT
TRBV5-1	.	TRBJ2-1	TRBD1	CASSQDRGRGEQFF	TGCGCCAGCTCCCAGGACAGGGGGAGGGGTGAGCAGTTCTTC
TRBV20-1	.	TRBJ1-2	.	CSAKPWAFGYTF	TGCAGTGCTAAACCTTGGGCTTTTGGCTACACCTTC
TRBV6-2/TRBV6-3	few	TRBJ2-1	.	CASSSDWSYNEQFF	TGTGCCAGCAGTTCTGACTGGTCCTACAATGAGCAGTTCTTC
TRBV7-2	.	TRBJ1-1	TRBD1	CASSGQAYTEAFF	TGTGCCAGCAGCGGACAGGCGTACACTGAAGCTTTCTTT
TRBV5-1	.	TRBJ2-7	TRBD1	CASSPETGVDYEQYF	TGCGCCAGCAGCCCCGAGACAGGGGTAGACTACGAGCAGTACTTC
TRBV7-2	.	TRBJ1-3	.	CASSTRTDISGNTIYF	TGTGCCAGCAGCACCCGGACGGATATCTCTGGAAACACCATATATTTT
TRBV10-3	.	TRBJ2-6	TRBD1	CAISTGTGASGANVLTF	TGTGCCATCAGCACCGGGACAGGGGCTTCCGGGGCCAACGTCCTGACTTTC
TRBV6-6	.	TRBJ2-7	.	CASSYQSGGEQYF	TGTGCCAGCAGTTATCAGTCTGGTGGCGAGCAGTACTTC
TRBV6-5	few	TRBJ2-1	.	CASSLRAAGAAEQFF	TGTGCCAGCAGTTTACGCGCCGCAGGGGCGGCTGAGCAGTTCTTC
TRBV27	.	TRBJ2-7	.	CASSLYANYEQYF	TGTGCCAGCAGTTTATATGCGAACTACGAGCAGTACTTC
TRBV4-1	.	TRBJ2-1	TRBD2	CASSQDVGGEYNEQFF	TGCGCCAGCAGCCAAGACGTGGGGGGGGAGTACAATGAGCAGTTCTTC
TRBV7-2	.	TRBJ1-5	.	CASSGTGSQPQHF	TGTGCCAGCAGCGGTACAGGGAGCCAGCCCCAGCATTTT
TRBV9	few	TRBJ2-1	.	CASNSDPKNPNEQFF	TGTGCCAGCAACTCGGACCCTAAAAACCCAAATGAGCAGTTCTTC
TRBV30	few	TRBJ1-2	TRBD1	CAWSETGTGDGYTF	TGTGCCTGGAGTGAAACCGGGACAGGGGATGGCTACACCTTC
TRBV11-2	.	TRBJ2-1	.	CASSLDPVNEQFF	TGTGCCAGCAGCTTAGATCCAGTCAATGAGCAGTTCTTC
TRBV20-1	many	TRBJ2-6	.	CSASPLGISGANVLTF	TGCAGTGCTAGTCCCCTAGGGATCTCTGGGGCCAACGTCCTGACTTTC
TRBV12-3/TRBV12-4	.	TRBJ1-4	.	CASTRPNKNEKLFF	TGTGCCAGCACACGGCCAAATAAGAATGAAAAACTGTTTTTT
TRBV5-6	.	TRBJ2-7	.	CASSLSGTQKSYF	TGTGCCAGCAGCTTGTCGGGGACACAAAAGTCGTACTTC
TRBV4-1	.	TRBJ1-2	.	CASSLHRDIESGYTF	TGCGCCAGCAGCCTGCACCGGGACATTGAGAGTGGCTACACCTTC
TRBV15	.	TRBJ2-3	TRBD1	CATSRETGGPDTQYF	TGTGCCACCAGCAGGGAAACAGGGGGTCCAGATACGCAGTATTTT
TRBV25-1	.	TRBJ2-3	.	CASRPGNFFADTQYF	TGTGCCAGCAGGCCAGGGAATTTTTTTGCAGATACGCAGTATTTT
TRBV5-1	.	TRBJ2-3	.	CASSLAPGEVDTQYF	TGCGCCAGCAGCTTGGCACCAGGTGAGGTGGATACGCAGTATTTT
TRBV10-3	.	TRBJ1-5	.	CAISEQEYQPQHF	TGTGCCATCAGTGAGCAGGAATATCAGCCCCAGCATTTT
TRBV4-2	few	TRBJ2-5	.	CASSQATDQETQYF	TGTGCCAGCAGCCAAGCGACGGACCAAGAGACCCAGTACTTC
TRBV7-6	few	TRBJ2-3	TRBD2	CASSPRGGGADTQYF	TGTGCCAGCAGCCCGCGGGGGGGTGGAGCAGATACGCAGTATTTT
TRBV7-9	.	TRBJ2-3	.	CASLGGSSTDTQYF	TGTGCCAGTTTGGGCGGATCTAGCACAGATACGCAGTATTTT
TRBV6-5	.	TRBJ2-7	TRBD2	CASSLAGTGVQYF	TGTGCCAGCAGCTTAGCGGGGACCGGGGTGCAGTACTTC
TRBV29-1	few	TRBJ1-2	.	CSVQGSHYGYTF	TGCAGTGTCCAGGGATCCCACTATGGCTACACCTTC
TRBV6-5	.	TRBJ2-1	TRBD2	CASSQLAGGPSGEQFF	TGTGCCAGCAGCCAACTAGCGGGGGGGCCTTCGGGTGAGCAGTTCTTC
TRBV3-1	.	TRBJ2-5	.	CASSHFGQETQYF	TGTGCCAGCAGCCACTTTGGCCAAGAGACCCAGTACTTC
TRBV10-3	.	TRBJ1-2	TRBD1	CAISNRGTGGYGYTF	TGTGCCATCAGTAATCGGGGGACAGGGGGCTATGGCTACACCTTC
TRBV6-5	.	TRBJ1-4	.	CASSSRSLTNEKLFF	TGTGCCAGCAGTTCCAGGAGCCTGACCAACGAAAAACTGTTTTTT
TRBV12-5	.	TRBJ2-6	TRBD2	CASGFRGLGDLRSGANVLTF	TGTGCTAGTGGTTTCAGGGGACTAGGGGATCTACGCTCTGGGGCCAACGTCCTGACTTTC
TRBV7-9	once	TRBJ2-5	.	CASSFSGVFQETQYF	TGTGCCAGCAGCTTTAGTGGGGTGTTCCAAGAGACCCAGTACTTC
TRBV7-2	.	TRBJ1-4	.	CASSIGPGGGKLFF	TGTGCCAGCAGCATCGGACCCGGAGGGGGAAAACTGTTTTTT